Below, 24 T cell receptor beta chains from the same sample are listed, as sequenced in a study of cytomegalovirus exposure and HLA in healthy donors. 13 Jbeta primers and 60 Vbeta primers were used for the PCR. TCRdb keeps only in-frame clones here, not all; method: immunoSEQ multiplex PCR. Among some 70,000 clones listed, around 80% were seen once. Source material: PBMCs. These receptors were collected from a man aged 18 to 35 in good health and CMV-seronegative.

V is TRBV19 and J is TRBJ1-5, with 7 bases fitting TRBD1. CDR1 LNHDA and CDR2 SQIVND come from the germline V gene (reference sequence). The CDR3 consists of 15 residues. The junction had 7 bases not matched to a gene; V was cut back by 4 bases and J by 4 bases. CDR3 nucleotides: TGTGCCAGTAGTACGGGACAGATGGGGAATCAGCCCCAGCATTTT. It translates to CASSTGQMGNQPQHF.

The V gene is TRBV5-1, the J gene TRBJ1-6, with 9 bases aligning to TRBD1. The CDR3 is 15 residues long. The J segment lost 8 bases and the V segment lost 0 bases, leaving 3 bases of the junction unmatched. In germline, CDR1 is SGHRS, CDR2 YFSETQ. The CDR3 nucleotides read TGCGCCAGCAGCTTGGCCGGGACAGGGTATTCACCCCTCCACTTT. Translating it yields CASSLAGTGYSPLHF.

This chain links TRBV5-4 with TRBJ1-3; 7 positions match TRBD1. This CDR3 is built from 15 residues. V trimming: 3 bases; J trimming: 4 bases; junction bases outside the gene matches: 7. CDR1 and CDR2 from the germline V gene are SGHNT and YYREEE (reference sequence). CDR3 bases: TGTGCCAGCAGCTACACAGGGGTTACCGGAAACACCATATATTTT. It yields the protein CASSYTGVTGNTIYF.

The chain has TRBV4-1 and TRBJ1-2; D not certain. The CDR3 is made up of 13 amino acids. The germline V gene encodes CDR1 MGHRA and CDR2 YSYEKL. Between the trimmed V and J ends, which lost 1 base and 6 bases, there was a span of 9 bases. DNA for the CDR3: TGCGCCAGCAGCCAAGTAGGAGTGAATGGCTACACCTTC. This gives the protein CASSQVGVNGYTF.

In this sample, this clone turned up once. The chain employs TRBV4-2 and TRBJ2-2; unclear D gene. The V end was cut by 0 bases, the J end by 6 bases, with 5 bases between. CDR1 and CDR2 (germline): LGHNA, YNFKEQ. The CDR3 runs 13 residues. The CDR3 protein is CASSQDSAGELFF. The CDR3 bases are TGTGCCAGCAGCCAAGATTCAGCCGGGGAGCTGTTTTTT.

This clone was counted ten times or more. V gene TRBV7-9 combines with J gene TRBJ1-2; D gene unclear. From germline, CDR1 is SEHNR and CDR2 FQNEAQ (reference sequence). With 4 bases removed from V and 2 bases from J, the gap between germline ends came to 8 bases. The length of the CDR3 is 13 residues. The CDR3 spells CASSSLPNYGYTF. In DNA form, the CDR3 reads TGTGCCAGCAGCTCCCTCCCGAACTATGGCTACACCTTC.

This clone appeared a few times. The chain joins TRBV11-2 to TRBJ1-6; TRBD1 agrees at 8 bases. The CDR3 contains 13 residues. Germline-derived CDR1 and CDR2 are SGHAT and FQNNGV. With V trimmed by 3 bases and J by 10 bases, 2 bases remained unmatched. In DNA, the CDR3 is TGTGCCAGCAGCTTGGACAGGGACTCACCCCTCCACTTT. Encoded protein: CASSLDRDSPLHF.

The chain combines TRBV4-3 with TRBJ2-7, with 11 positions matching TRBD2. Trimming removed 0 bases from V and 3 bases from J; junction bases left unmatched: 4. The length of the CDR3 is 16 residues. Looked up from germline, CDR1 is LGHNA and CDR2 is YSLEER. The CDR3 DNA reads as TGCGCCAGCAGCCAAGATCTCACTAGCGGGAGCTACGAGCAGTACTTC. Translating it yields CASSQDLTSGSYEQYF.

The CDR3: CAWSRLAEETQYF. CDR3 DNA: TGTGCCTGGAGCCGACTAGCTGAAGAGACCCAGTACTTC. The chain carries TRBV30 and TRBJ2-5; 7 bases align to TRBD2. Germline V CDR1 and CDR2: GTSNPN, SVGIG (reference sequence). This CDR3 region has 13 residues. V shed 3 bases and J 3 bases; nucleotides not matched to a gene: 4. Together with reference TRBV30 and TRBJ2-5, the CDR3 gives the full variable domain: SQTIHQWPATLVQPVGSPLSLECTVEGTSNPNLYWYRQAAGRGLQLLFYSVGIGQISSEVPQNLSASRPQDRQFILSSKKLLLSDSGFYLCAWSRLAEETQYFGPGTRLLVL.

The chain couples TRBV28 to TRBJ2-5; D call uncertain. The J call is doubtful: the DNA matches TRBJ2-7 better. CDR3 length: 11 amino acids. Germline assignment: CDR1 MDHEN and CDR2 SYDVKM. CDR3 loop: CASSFKYEQYF. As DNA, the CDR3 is TGTGCCAGCAGTTTTAAGTACGAGCAGTACTTC.

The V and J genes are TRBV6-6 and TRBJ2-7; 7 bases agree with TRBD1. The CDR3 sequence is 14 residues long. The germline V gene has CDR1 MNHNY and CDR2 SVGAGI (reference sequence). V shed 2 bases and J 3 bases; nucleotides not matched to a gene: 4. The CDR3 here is CASSYVPGGYEQYF. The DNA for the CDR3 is TGTGCCAGCAGTTACGTCCCAGGGGGCTACGAGCAGTACTTC.

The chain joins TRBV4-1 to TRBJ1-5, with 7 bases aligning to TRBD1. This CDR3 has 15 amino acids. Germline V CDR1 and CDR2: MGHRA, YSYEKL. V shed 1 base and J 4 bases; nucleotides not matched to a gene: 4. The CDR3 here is CASSQAQGRNQPQHF. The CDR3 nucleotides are TGCGCCAGCAGCCAAGCACAGGGGCGGAATCAGCCCCAGCATTTT.

The CDR3 sequence: CAISETIGQGGSYEQYF. The CDR3, as DNA: TGTGCCATCAGTGAGACGATTGGGCAGGGGGGATCCTACGAGCAGTACTTC. This chain uses TRBV10-3 with TRBJ2-7; maybe TRBD1 (7 bases). Germline CDR1 ENHRY, CDR2 SYGVKD. This CDR3 spans 17 amino acids. The V end was cut by 2 bases, the J end by 1 base, with 18 bases between.

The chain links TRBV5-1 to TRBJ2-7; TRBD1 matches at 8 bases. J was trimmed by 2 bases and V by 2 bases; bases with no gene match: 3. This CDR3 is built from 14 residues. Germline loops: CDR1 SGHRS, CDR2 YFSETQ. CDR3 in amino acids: CASSFGDRTYEQYF. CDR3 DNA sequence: TGCGCCAGCAGCTTTGGGGACAGGACCTACGAGCAGTACTTC.

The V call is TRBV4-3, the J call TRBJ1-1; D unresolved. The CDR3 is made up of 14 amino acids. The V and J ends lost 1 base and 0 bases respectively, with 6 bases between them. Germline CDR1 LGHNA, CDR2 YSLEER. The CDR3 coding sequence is TGCGCCAGCAGCCAAGCAGCGGTGAACACTGAAGCTTTCTTT. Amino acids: CASSQAAVNTEAFF.

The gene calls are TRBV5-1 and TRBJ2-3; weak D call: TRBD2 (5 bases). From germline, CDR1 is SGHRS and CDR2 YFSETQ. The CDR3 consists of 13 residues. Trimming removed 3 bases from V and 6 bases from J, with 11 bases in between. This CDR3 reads CASSSNSADTQYF. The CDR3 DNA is TGCGCCAGCAGCTCCAATAGCGCGGATACGCAGTATTTT.

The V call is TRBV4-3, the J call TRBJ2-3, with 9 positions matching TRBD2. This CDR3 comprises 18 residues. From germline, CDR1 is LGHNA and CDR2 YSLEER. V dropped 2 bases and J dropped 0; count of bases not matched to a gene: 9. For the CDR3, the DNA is TGCGCCAGCAGCCAAACCCTCCCCCTAGCGGGGAGCACAGATACGCAGTATTTT. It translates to CASSQTLPLAGSTDTQYF.

The CDR3 reads CASSLAGGPADTQYF. In DNA form, the CDR3 reads TGCGCCAGCAGTCTAGCGGGAGGCCCCGCAGATACGCAGTATTTT. The chain links TRBV4-1 to TRBJ2-3, with 11 bases that match TRBD2. Germline V gives CDR1 MGHRA, CDR2 YSYEKL. J gave up 4 bases and V 6 bases, and 6 bases lay outside the gene matches. The CDR3 has 15 amino acids.

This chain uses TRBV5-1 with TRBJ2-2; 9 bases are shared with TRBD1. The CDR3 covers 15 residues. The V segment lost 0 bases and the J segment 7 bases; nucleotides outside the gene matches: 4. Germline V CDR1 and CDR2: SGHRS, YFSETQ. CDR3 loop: CASSLVQGARGELFF. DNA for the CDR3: TGCGCCAGCAGCTTGGTACAGGGGGCGCGCGGGGAGCTGTTTTTT.

CDR3 DNA sequence: TGTGCCAGCCTCCTAGCGGGGGTACAAGAGACCCAGTACTTC. It encodes CASLLAGVQETQYF. J is TRBJ2-5 and V is TRBV5-6; 10 bases line up with TRBD2. Germline CDR1 reads SGHDT; CDR2 reads YYEEEE. This CDR3 has 14 amino acids. J was trimmed by 2 bases and V by 7 bases; bases with no gene match: 5.

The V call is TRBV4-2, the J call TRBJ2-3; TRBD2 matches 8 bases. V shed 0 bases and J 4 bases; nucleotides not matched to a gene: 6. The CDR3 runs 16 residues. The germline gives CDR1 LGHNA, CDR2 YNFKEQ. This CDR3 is CASSQDVVAGPDTQYF. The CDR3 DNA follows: TGTGCCAGCAGCCAAGATGTGGTAGCGGGACCAGATACGCAGTATTTT.

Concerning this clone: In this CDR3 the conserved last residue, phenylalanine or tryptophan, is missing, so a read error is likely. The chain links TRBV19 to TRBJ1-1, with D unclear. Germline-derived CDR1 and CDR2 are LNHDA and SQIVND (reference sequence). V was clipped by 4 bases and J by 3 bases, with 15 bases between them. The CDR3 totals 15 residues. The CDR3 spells CASSTETGADTEAFL. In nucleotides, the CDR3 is TGTGCCAGTAGTACCGAGACCGGTGCGGACACTGAAGCTTTCTTG.

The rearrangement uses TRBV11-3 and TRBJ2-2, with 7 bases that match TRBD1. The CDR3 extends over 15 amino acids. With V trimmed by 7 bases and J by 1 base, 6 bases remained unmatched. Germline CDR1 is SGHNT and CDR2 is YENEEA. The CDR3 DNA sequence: TGTGCCAGCAAACAGGGGAGAGTGAACACCGGGGAGCTGTTTTTT. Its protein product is CASKQGRVNTGELFF.

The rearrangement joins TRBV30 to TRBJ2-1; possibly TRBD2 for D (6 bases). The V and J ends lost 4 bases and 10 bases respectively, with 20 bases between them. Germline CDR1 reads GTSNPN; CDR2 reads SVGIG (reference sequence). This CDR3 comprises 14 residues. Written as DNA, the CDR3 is TGTGCCTGGACTGGCGCGGGGTCAGCCTCCGAGCAGTTCTTC. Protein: CAWTGAGSASEQFF.